This T cell receptor beta chain was documented in a study of cytomegalovirus exposure and HLA in healthy donors. This clone was observed once. Its antigen is unidentified. The ends were cut back, 0 bases at V and 8 bases at J, with 7 bases in the middle. The CDR3 has 12 amino acids. Germline assignment: CDR1 SGHTA and CDR2 FQGNSA. With 60 Vbeta and 13 Jbeta primers, the PCR was carried out. Sequenced by immunoSEQ multiplex PCR; TCRdb stores in-frame clones only, minus some. The table records approximately 210,000 clones, 75% to 85% of them present only once. Study-level points and caveats: Confirmation in vitro established that a few CMV-associated chains were specific for CMV antigens. Across HLA loci, a later analysis found differing TCR association rates, with DRB1 most and HLA-C fewest.

The sequence was obtained from a woman in her forties or fifties in good health and CMV-seronegative. This chain uses TRBV7-2 with TRBJ1-2; D uncertain. Sample: PBMCs. The CDR3 DNA reads as TGTGCCAGCAGCTTAGCGGTCGAGGGCTACACCTTC. As protein: CASSLAVEGYTF.